The 29 T cell receptor beta chains below all came from one sample that was sequenced in a study of CD8+ T cells in alopecia areata. Extracted from the samples, RNA was reverse transcribed into cDNA to serve as the sequencing template. The repertoire was sequenced with immunoSEQ multiplex PCR; TCRdb's copy has only in-frame clones and lacks some. The sample holds about 130,000 clones, roughly 62% seen once. The specimen was CD4+ T cells sorted from blood, collected at week 0. The receptors shown here come from a human donor with alopecia areata.

The chain uses TRBV18 and TRBJ2-7, with a possible D match to TRBD1 (5 bases). Trimming cost V 2 bases and J 6 bases, with 14 bases left between them. The germline gives CDR1 KGHSH, CDR2 LQKENI. This CDR3 region has 14 residues. The CDR3 loop reads CASSPGAGPLEQYF. CDR3 DNA: TGTGCCAGCTCACCAGGGGCAGGACCTCTCGAGCAGTACTTC. Filled out from reference TRBV18 and TRBJ2-7, the complete variable domain reads NAGVMQNPRHLVRRRGQEARLRCSPMKGHSHVYWYRQLPEEGLKFMVYLQKENIIDESGMPKERFSAEFPKEGPSILRIQQVVRGDSAAYFCASSPGAGPLEQYFGPGTRLTVT.

This clone was counted once. The chain employs TRBV4-3 and TRBJ2-2; D is possibly TRBD2 (5 bases). The CDR3 length is 15 residues. Germline V lookup: CDR1 LGHNA, CDR2 YSLEER. The V and J ends lost 1 base and 7 bases respectively, with 13 bases between them. CDR3 protein: CASSQGFGAGGELFF. CDR3 sequence (DNA): TGCGCCAGCAGCCAAGGCTTCGGCGCGGGCGGGGAGCTGTTTTTT.

The chain couples TRBV4-2 to TRBJ2-1, with D possibly TRBD2 on 6 matching bases. V lost 1 base to trimming and J lost 4 bases, with 11 bases between them. Germline CDR1 is LGHNA and CDR2 is YNFKEQ. The CDR3 sequence is 15 residues long. DNA for the CDR3: TGTGCCAGCAGCCAAGGTAGCGGATCGTACAATGAGCAGTTCTTC. The encoded protein is CASSQGSGSYNEQFF.

The V call is TRBV7-8, the J call TRBJ1-5; tentative D call: TRBD1 (6 bases). Trimming removed 0 bases at V and 2 bases at J, with 11 bases between. CDR3 size: 16 residues. CDR1 is SGHVS and CDR2 is FQNEAQ in the germline V gene. For the CDR3, the DNA is TGTGCCAGCAGCTTAGCAAACAGGGCGGGCAATCAGCCCCAGCATTTT. Translated: CASSLANRAGNQPQHF.

The rearrangement uses TRBV5-1 and TRBJ2-5, with 7 nucleotides matching TRBD2. This CDR3 comprises 17 residues. The J segment lost 1 base and the V segment lost 0 bases, leaving 9 bases of the junction unmatched. Germline V gives CDR1 SGHRS, CDR2 YFSETQ. CDR3 residues: CASSLGTGGGLQETQYF. CDR3 DNA: TGCGCCAGCAGCTTGGGGACTGGCGGGGGACTCCAAGAGACCCAGTACTTC.

The V and J genes are TRBV30 and TRBJ1-1, with D hard to call. Germline V gene lookup returns CDR1 GTSNPN and CDR2 SVGIG (reference sequence). V lost 4 bases, J lost 4 bases, and 13 bases lay in between. The CDR3 loop spans 13 amino acids. CDR3 amino acids: CAWNIGVSTEAFF. The CDR3 DNA reads as TGTGCCTGGAACATCGGGGTGAGCACTGAAGCTTTCTTT. Filled out from reference TRBV30 and TRBJ1-1, the complete variable domain reads SQTIHQWPATLVQPVGSPLSLECTVEGTSNPNLYWYRQAAGRGLQLLFYSVGIGQISSEVPQNLSASRPQDRQFILSSKKLLLSDSGFYLCAWNIGVSTEAFFGQGTRLTVV.

The V gene is TRBV30, the J gene TRBJ1-6, with D unclear. Looked up from germline, CDR1 is GTSNPN and CDR2 is SVGIG (reference sequence). Trimming left V 4 bases short and J 7 bases short, with 20 bases between. The CDR3 covers 16 residues. The DNA of the CDR3 is TGTGCCTGGATGACCGGGCCCCTCTCCCGGAATTCACCCCTCCACTTT. Translating gives CAWMTGPLSRNSPLHF.

V usage is TRBV30 and J usage is TRBJ1-3; D ambiguous. This CDR3 is 12 amino acids long. Trimming took 5 bases from V and 0 from J, leaving 5 bases between them. Germline V gives CDR1 GTSNPN, CDR2 SVGIG (reference sequence). For the CDR3, the DNA is TGTGCCTGGGGACTCTCTGGAAACACCATATATTTT. It translates to CAWGLSGNTIYF.

The sample holds a few counts of this clone. The chain couples TRBV11-2 to TRBJ2-1; 7 bases match TRBD1. The CDR3 is 15 amino acids. Germline CDR1 SGHAT, CDR2 FQNNGV. V shed 6 bases and J 9 bases; nucleotides not matched to a gene: 14. The CDR3 DNA follows: TGTGCCAGCAGATCTCCGGGGACAGCCAGGAGTGAGCAGTTCTTC. Protein: CASRSPGTARSEQFF.

There are a few counts of this clone. The chain has TRBV10-3 and TRBJ2-3; TRBD1 matches at 7 bases. This CDR3 has 15 amino acids. The V segment lost 4 bases and the J segment 11 bases; nucleotides outside the gene matches: 15. Looked up from germline, CDR1 is ENHRY and CDR2 is SYGVKD. The CDR3 DNA reads TGTGCCATCAGTGGAACGCCGGGACAGCCGTTAAGGCAGTATTTT. Residues: CAISGTPGQPLRQYF.

This clone has a single count. In DNA, the CDR3 is TGTGCCAGCAGTTTAGCGGGGTCTAGCACAGATACGCAGTATTTT. Its translation: CASSLAGSSTDTQYF. The chain joins TRBV6-5 to TRBJ2-3, with 8 bases matching TRBD2. Trimming at V came to 4 bases and at J to 0 bases, leaving 3 bases not matched to a gene. The CDR3 totals 15 residues. Per the germline V gene, CDR1 is MNHEY and CDR2 is SVGAGI.

V gene TRBV7-2 combines with J gene TRBJ2-1; D is perhaps TRBD2 (5 bases). Trimming took off 4 bases at V and 14 bases at J, with 12 bases between the two ends. Germline CDR1 and CDR2: SGHTA and FQGNSA. This CDR3 spans 11 amino acids. The chain's CDR3 is CASSSGLSKFF. The CDR3 region has the DNA TGTGCCAGCAGCTCCGGACTCTCTAAGTTCTTC.

This clone came up a few times. This sequence joins TRBV29-1 and TRBJ1-2, with D perhaps TRBD1 (6 bases). The germline CDR1 and CDR2 sequences are SQVTM and ANQGSEA. V lost 1 base to trimming and J lost 3 bases, with 9 bases between them. CDR3 size: 13 residues. CDR3 protein: CSVEGGQDYGYTF. The CDR3 DNA is TGCAGCGTTGAAGGGGGGCAGGACTATGGCTACACCTTC.

This clone was observed a single time. The V call is TRBV7-2, the J call TRBJ2-6; D not certain. Deletions cut 1 base from V and 2 bases from J, with 9 bases between. CDR3 length: 16 amino acids. The V gene's germline CDR1 is SGHTA and CDR2 FQGNSA. Here the CDR3 DNA reads TGTGCCAGCAGCTTAGATTCGGCTGCTGGGGCCAACGTCCTGACTTTC. It specifies CASSLDSAAGANVLTF.

This chain connects TRBV27 to TRBJ2-7; D gene ambiguous. Between the trimmed V and J ends, which lost 5 bases and 7 bases, there was a span of 9 bases. The CDR3 extends over 11 amino acids. Germline V gene lookup returns CDR1 MNHEY and CDR2 SMNVEV (reference sequence). As DNA, the CDR3 is TGTGCCAGCAGTGACTTCTATGAGCAGTACTTC. Its translation: CASSDFYEQYF.

This clone was counted a few times. The V gene is TRBV2, the J gene TRBJ1-5; a weak D match, TRBD1 (6 bases). V lost 6 bases and J 2 bases, leaving 11 bases between the germline ends. The CDR3 covers 14 residues. CDR1 is SNHLY and CDR2 is FYNNEI in the germline V gene. CDR3 sequence: CASRARQGNQPQHF. The CDR3 region has the DNA TGTGCCAGCAGAGCTCGACAGGGCAATCAGCCCCAGCATTTT. The variable domain in full, completed from reference TRBV2 and TRBJ1-5, reads EPEVTQTPSHQVTQMGQEVILRCVPISNHLYFYWYRQILGQKVEFLVSFYNNEISEKSEIFDDQFSVERPDGSNFTLKIRSTKLEDSAMYFCASRARQGNQPQHFGDGTRLSIL.

This chain joins TRBV27 and TRBJ1-5; TRBD1 matches at 8 bases. Trimming at V came to 4 bases and at J to 5 bases, leaving 4 bases not matched to a gene. CDR3 length: 14 amino acids. Germline V gives CDR1 MNHEY, CDR2 SMNVEV (reference sequence). The CDR3 protein is CASSSGGLHQPQHF. The CDR3 DNA reads as TGTGCCAGCAGTTCAGGGGGCCTCCATCAGCCCCAGCATTTT.

The J gene is TRBJ2-3, the V gene TRBV14; D remains ambiguous. The CDR3 covers 14 residues. The V end was cut by 4 bases, the J end by 5 bases, with 13 bases between. Germline assignment: CDR1 SGHDN and CDR2 FVKESK. In DNA, the CDR3 is TGTGCCAGCAGCCGCGATTCGGCTCGAGATACGCAGTATTTT. Protein product: CASSRDSARDTQYF.

The rearrangement links TRBV27 to TRBJ2-2; D call uncertain. This CDR3 comprises 14 residues. With 4 bases removed from V and 5 bases from J, the gap between germline ends came to 11 bases. Germline V gene data show CDR1 as MNHEY and CDR2 as SMNVEV (reference sequence). As DNA, the CDR3 is TGTGCCAGCAGTTCCCCTACAAGGACCGGGGAGCTGTTTTTT. This translates into CASSSPTRTGELFF.

This chain joins TRBV19 and TRBJ1-5, with D unclear. The germline CDR1 and CDR2 sequences are LNHDA and SQIVND (reference sequence). The CDR3 has 16 amino acids. V lost 1 base and J 3 bases, leaving 13 bases between the germline ends. The CDR3 region has the DNA TGTGCCAGTAGTATAGGGAAGTTGGGGATCAATCAGCCCCAGCATTTT. Protein sequence: CASSIGKLGINQPQHF.

A few counts support this clone. The rearrangement uses TRBV2 and TRBJ2-5; 8 nucleotides match TRBD1. The V gene end was trimmed by 8 bases and the J gene end by 12 bases; junction bases not matched to a gene: 11. The CDR3 sequence is 12 residues long. Per the germline V gene, CDR1 is SNHLY and CDR2 is FYNNEI. The CDR3 here is CASGPTDRAKYF. CDR3 nucleotide sequence: TGTGCCAGCGGCCCAACGGACAGGGCCAAGTACTTC.

Only a few counts were recorded for this clone. The V and J genes are TRBV30 and TRBJ1-5, with D perhaps matching TRBD1 (6 bases). V was shortened by 5 bases and J by 7 bases, with 15 bases between the two germline ends. Germline loops: CDR1 GTSNPN, CDR2 SVGIG (reference sequence). The CDR3 sequence is 13 residues long. CDR3 sequence: CAWQGKGGQPQHF. The CDR3 region has the DNA TGTGCCTGGCAGGGGAAAGGAGGACAGCCCCAGCATTTT.

This chain uses TRBV30 with TRBJ2-6; D is undetermined. Germline loops: CDR1 GTSNPN, CDR2 SVGIG (reference sequence). Between the trimmed V and J ends, which lost 3 bases and 0 bases, there was a span of 6 bases. The CDR3 has 14 residues. The DNA for the CDR3 is TGTGCCTGGAGCAGGCGCTCTGGGGCCAACGTCCTGACTTTC. This codes for CAWSRRSGANVLTF.

The chain uses TRBV6-1 and TRBJ2-7; D remains ambiguous. CDR1 MNHNS and CDR2 SASEGT come from the germline V gene. The V and J ends lost 5 bases and 4 bases respectively, with 18 bases between them. The CDR3 totals 15 residues. CDR3 sequence: CASSRNQPPRYEQYF. CDR3 DNA sequence: TGTGCCAGCAGTCGAAACCAGCCCCCGCGGTACGAGCAGTACTTC.

V is TRBV7-9 and J is TRBJ1-6; D gene ambiguous. There are 15 residues in the CDR3. Looked up from germline, CDR1 is SEHNR and CDR2 is FQNEAQ (reference sequence). V lost 2 bases to trimming and J lost 7 bases, with 12 bases between them. The CDR3 here is CASSLYGYGNSPLHF. In DNA form, the CDR3 reads TGTGCCAGCAGCTTATACGGGTACGGGAATTCACCCCTCCACTTT.

The V and J genes are TRBV4-3 and TRBJ2-5, with 12 bases that match TRBD2. Germline trimming cut 1 base from V and 5 bases from J; bases unmatched to any gene: 8. Germline V lookup: CDR1 LGHNA, CDR2 YSLEER. The CDR3 loop spans 17 amino acids. The CDR3 is CASSQGFGLAGRETQYF. The CDR3 DNA sequence: TGCGCCAGCAGCCAAGGGTTCGGACTAGCGGGGAGGGAGACCCAGTACTTC.

This rearrangement joins TRBV29-1 to TRBJ2-7, with 9 bases lining up with TRBD1. The V segment lost 6 bases and the J segment 3 bases; nucleotides outside the gene matches: 3. CDR3 size: 12 residues. The germline V gene has CDR1 SQVTM and CDR2 ANQGSEA. The chain's CDR3 is CSVQGAGYEQYF. The CDR3, as DNA: TGCAGCGTACAGGGGGCAGGCTACGAGCAGTACTTC.

V usage is TRBV4-2 and J usage is TRBJ2-7; weak D call: TRBD2 (6 bases). V lost 2 bases to trimming and J lost 4 bases, with 9 bases between them. The CDR3 loop spans 13 amino acids. Germline CDR1 LGHNA, CDR2 YNFKEQ. Here the CDR3 reads CASSQLLAYEQYF. CDR3 nucleotides: TGTGCCAGCAGCCAACTACTAGCTTACGAGCAGTACTTC.

The chain employs TRBV27 and TRBJ1-4; a weak D match, TRBD1 (5 bases). Germline CDR1 reads MNHEY; CDR2 reads SMNVEV (reference sequence). V lost 1 base, J lost 8 bases, and 17 bases lay in between. The CDR3 has 16 residues. The CDR3 bases are TGTGCCAGCAGTTTATACTTCGGCAGGGAGGGCGAAAAACTGTTTTTT. It translates to CASSLYFGREGEKLFF. Combining the CDR3 with reference TRBV27 and TRBJ1-4 gives the whole variable domain EAQVTQNPRYLITVTGKKLTVTCSQNMNHEYMSWYRQDPGLGLRQIYYSMNVEVTDKGDVPEGYKVSRKEKRNFPLILESPSPNQTSLYFCASSLYFGREGEKLFFGSGTQLSVL.